This T cell receptor (beta chain) was captured in a study of control samples from healthy donors and cancer patients. The CDR3 extends over 17 amino acids. The germline V gene has CDR1 SGHDT and CDR2 YYEEEE. The J segment lost 6 bases and the V segment lost 0 bases, leaving 10 bases of the junction unmatched. The protocol was immunoSEQ multiplex PCR, while the TCRdb copy is restricted to in-frame clones and leaves out a portion. The sample consists of some 150,000 clones, around 94% of them appearing once. The TCR sequence derives from a man aged 40-49 years in good health. The J gene is TRBJ1-1, the V gene TRBV5-6; TRBD1 matches at 11 bases. The sample taken for sequencing was blood. CDR3 bases: TGTGCCAGCAGCTTGGCCGCGGACAGGGGGCCTGGAGCTGAAGCTTTCTTT. Its translation is CASSLAADRGPGAEAFF.